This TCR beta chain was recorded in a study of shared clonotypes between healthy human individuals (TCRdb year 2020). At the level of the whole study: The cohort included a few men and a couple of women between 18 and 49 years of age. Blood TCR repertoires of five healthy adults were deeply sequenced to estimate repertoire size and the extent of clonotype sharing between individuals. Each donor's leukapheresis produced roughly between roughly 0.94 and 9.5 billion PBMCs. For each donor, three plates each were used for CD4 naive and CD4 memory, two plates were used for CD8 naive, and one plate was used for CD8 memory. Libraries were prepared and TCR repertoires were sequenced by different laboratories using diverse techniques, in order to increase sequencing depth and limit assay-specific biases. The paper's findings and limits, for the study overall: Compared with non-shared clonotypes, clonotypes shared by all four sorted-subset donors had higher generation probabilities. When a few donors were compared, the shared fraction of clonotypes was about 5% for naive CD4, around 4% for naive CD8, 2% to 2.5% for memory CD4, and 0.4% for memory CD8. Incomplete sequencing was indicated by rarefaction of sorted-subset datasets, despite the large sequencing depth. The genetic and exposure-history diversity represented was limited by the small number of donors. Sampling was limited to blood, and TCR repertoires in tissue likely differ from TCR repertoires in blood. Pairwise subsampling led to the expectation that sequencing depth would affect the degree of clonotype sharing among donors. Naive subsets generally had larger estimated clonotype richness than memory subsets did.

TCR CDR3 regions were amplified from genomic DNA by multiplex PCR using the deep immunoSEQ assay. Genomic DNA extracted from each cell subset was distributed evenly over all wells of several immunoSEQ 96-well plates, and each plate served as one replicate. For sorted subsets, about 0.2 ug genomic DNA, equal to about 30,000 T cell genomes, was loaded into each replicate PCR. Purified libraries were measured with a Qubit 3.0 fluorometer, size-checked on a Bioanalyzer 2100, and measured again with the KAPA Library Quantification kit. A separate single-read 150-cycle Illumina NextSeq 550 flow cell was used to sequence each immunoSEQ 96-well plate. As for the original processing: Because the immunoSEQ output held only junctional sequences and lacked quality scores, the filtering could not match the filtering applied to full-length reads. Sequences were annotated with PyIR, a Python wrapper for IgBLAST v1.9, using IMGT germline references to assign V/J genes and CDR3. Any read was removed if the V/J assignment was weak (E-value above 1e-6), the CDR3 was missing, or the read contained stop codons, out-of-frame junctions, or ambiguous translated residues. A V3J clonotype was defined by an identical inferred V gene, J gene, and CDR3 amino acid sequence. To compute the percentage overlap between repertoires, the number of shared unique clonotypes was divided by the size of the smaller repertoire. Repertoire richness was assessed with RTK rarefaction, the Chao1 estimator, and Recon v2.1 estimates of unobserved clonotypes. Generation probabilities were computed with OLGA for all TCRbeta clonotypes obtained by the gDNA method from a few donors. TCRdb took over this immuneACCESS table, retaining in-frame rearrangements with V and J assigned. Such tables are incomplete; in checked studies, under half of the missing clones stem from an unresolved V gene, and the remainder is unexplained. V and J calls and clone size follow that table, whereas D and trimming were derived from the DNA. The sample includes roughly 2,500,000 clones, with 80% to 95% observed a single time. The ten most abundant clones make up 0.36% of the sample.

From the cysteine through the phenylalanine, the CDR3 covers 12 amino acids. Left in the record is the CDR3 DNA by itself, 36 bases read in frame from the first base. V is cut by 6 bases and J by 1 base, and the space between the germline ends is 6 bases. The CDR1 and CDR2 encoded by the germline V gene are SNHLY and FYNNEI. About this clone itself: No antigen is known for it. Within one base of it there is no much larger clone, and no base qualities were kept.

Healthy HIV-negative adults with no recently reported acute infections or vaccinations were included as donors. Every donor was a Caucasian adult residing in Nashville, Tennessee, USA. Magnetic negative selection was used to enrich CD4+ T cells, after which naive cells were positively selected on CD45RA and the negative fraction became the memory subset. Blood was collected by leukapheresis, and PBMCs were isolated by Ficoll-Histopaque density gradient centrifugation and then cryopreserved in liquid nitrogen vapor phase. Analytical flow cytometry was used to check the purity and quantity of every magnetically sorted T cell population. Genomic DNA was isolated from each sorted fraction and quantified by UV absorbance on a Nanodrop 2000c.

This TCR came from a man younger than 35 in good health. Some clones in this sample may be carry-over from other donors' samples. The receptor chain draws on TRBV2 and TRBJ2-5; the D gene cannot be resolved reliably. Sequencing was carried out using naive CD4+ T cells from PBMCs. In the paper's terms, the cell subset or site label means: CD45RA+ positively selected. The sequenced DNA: TGTGCCAGCAGGACGGGCCAAGAGACCCAGTACTTC. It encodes CASRTGQETQYF.